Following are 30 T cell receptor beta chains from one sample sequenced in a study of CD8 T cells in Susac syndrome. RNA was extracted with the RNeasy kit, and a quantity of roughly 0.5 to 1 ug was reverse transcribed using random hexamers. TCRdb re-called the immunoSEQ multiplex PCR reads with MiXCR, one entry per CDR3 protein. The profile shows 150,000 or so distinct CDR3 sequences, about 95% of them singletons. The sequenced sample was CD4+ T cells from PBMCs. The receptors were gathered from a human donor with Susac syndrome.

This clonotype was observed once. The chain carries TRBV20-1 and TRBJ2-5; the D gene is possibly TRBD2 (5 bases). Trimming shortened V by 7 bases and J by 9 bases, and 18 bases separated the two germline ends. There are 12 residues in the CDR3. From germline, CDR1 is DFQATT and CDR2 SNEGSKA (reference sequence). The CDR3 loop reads CSVRPGSRAQYF. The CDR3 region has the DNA TGCAGTGTCAGACCGGGGTCCCGGGCCCAGTACTTC.

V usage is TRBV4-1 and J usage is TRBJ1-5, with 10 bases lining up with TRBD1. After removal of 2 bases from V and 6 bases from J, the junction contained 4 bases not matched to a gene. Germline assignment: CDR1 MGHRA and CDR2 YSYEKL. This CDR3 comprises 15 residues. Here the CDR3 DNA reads TGCGCCAGCAGCCAAAGGACAGGGGGTGGTCAGCCCCAGCATTTT. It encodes CASSQRTGGGQPQHF.

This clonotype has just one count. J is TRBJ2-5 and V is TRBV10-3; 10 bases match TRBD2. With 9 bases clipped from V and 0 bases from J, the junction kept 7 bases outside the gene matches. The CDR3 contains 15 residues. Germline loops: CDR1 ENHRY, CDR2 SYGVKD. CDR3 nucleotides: TGTGCCATTGCGACTAGCGGGTCCTACCAAGAGACCCAGTACTTC. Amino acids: CAIATSGSYQETQYF.

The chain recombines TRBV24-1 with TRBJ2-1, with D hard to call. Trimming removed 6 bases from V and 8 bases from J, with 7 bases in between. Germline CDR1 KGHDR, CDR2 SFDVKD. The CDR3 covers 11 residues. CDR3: CATSLADEQFF. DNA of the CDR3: TGTGCCACCAGTTTGGCAGATGAGCAGTTCTTC.

CDR3 DNA sequence: TGTGCCTGGAGGGAGACAGGGGCCCCGCAGAGGCAGTACTTC. This sequence encodes CAWRETGAPQRQYF. J is TRBJ2-7 and V is TRBV30; 8 bases line up with TRBD1. V lost 3 bases and J lost 9; bases outside the gene matches: 13. The CDR3 extends over 14 amino acids. Germline-derived CDR1 and CDR2 are GTSNPN and SVGIG (reference sequence). The full variable domain, rest sourced from reference TRBV30 and TRBJ2-7, is SQTIHQWPATLVQPVGSPLSLECTVEGTSNPNLYWYRQAAGRGLQLLFYSVGIGQISSEVPQNLSASRPQDRQFILSSKKLLLSDSGFYLCAWRETGAPQRQYFGPGTRLTVT.

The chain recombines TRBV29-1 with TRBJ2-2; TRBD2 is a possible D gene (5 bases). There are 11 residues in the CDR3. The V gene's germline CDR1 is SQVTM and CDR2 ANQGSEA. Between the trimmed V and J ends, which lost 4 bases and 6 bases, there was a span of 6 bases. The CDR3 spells CSVGEPGELFF. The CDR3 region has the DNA TGCAGCGTTGGGGAGCCCGGGGAGCTGTTTTTT.

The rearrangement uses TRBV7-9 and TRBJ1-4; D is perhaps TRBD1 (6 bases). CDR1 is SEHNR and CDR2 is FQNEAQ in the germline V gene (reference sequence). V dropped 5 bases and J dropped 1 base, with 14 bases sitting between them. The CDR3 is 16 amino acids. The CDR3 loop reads CASSRGKGGTNEKLFF. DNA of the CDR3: TGTGCCAGCAGCCGGGGAAAAGGGGGAACTAATGAAAAACTGTTTTTT.

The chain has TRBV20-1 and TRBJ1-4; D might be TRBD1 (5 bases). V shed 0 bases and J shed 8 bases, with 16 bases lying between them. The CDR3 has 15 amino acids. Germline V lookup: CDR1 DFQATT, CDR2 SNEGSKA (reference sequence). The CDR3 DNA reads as TGCAGTGCTAGAGATCTAAGACATCAGGGAGAAAAACTGTTTTTT. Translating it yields CSARDLRHQGEKLFF.

CDR3 protein: CATSREITGQPQHF. The CDR3 nucleotides are TGTGCCACCAGCAGAGAAATCACGGGTCAGCCCCAGCATTTT. The rearrangement joins TRBV15 to TRBJ1-5, with D hard to call. CDR1 and CDR2 (germline): LNHNV, YYDKDF (reference sequence). The CDR3 loop spans 14 amino acids. Trimming took 0 bases from V and 6 from J, leaving 9 bases between them.

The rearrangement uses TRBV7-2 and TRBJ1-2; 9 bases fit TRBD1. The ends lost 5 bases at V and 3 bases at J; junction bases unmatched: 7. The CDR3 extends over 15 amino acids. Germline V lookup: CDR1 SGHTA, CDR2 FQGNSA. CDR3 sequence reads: CASSRRTGVDYGYTF. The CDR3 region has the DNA TGTGCCAGCAGCCGGCGGACAGGGGTTGACTATGGCTACACCTTC.

This CDR3 is CASSYGLLARGEQFF. Here the CDR3 DNA reads TGTGCCAGCAGTTACGGCTTGCTGGCTCGGGGTGAGCAGTTCTTC. The gene calls are TRBV6-2 or TRBV6-3 and TRBJ2-1; weak D call: TRBD2 (5 bases). Trimming removed 2 bases at V and 9 bases at J, with 17 bases between. Germline CDR1 is MNHEY and CDR2 is SVGEGT. This CDR3 region has 15 residues.

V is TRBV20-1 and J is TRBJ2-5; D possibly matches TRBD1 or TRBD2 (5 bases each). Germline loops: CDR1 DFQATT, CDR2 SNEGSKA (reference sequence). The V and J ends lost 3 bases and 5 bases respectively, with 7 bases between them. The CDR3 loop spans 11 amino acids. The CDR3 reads CSARGEETQYF. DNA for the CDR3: TGCAGTGCTAGGGGGGAGGAGACCCAGTACTTC.

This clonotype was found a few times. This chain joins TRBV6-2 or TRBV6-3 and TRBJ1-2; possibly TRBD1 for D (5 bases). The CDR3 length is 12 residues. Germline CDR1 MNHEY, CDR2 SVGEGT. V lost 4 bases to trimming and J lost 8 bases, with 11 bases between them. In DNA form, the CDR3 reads TGTGCCAGCAGTTCTGCAGGGAGCGGCTACACCTTC. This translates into CASSSAGSGYTF.

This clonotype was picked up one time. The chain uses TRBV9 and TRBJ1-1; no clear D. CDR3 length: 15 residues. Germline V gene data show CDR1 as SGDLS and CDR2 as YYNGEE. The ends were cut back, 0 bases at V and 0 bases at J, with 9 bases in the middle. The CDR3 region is CASSVGLGLNTEAFF. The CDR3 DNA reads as TGTGCCAGCAGCGTAGGTCTGGGGTTGAACACTGAAGCTTTCTTT. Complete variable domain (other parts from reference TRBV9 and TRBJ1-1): DSGVTQTPKHLITATGQRVTLRCSPRSGDLSVYWYQQSLDQGLQFLIQYYNGEERAKGNILERFSAQQFPDLHSELNLSSLELGDSALYFCASSVGLGLNTEAFFGQGTRLTVV.

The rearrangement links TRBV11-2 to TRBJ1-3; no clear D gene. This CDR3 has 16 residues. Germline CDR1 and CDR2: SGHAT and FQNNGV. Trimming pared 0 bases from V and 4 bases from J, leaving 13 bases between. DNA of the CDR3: TGTGCCAGCAGCTTAGATCCCCTTCTCTTGGGAAACACCATATATTTT. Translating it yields CASSLDPLLLGNTIYF.

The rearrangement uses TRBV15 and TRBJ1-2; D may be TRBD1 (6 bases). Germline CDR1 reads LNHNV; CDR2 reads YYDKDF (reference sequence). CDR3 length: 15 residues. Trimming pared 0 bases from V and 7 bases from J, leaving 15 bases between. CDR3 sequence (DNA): TGTGCCACCAGCAGAGATCGGGGGGGCAACGGTGGCTACACCTTC. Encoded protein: CATSRDRGGNGGYTF.

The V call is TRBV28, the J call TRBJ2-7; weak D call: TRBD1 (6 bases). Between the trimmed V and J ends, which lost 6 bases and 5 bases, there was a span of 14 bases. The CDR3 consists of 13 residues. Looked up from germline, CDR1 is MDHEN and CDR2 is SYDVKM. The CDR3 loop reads CASSSPHRDEQYF. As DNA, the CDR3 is TGTGCCAGCAGCAGCCCCCACAGGGACGAGCAGTACTTC.

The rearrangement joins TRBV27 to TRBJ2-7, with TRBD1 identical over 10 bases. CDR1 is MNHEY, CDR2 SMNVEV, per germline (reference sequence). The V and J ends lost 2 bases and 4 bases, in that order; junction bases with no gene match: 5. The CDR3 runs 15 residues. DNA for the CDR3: TGTGCCAGCAGTTTAGTGGGACAGGGGACGTACGAGCAGTACTTC. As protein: CASSLVGQGTYEQYF.

DNA of the CDR3: TGTGCCAGCAGCTTTCGCCCCTCAACAGGGGAAGGTTACAATGAGCAGTTCTTC. Its translation is CASSFRPSTGEGYNEQFF. This chain uses TRBV7-2 with TRBJ2-1, with 7 positions matching TRBD1. This CDR3 comprises 18 residues. Trimming at V came to 3 bases and at J to 4 bases, leaving 15 bases not matched to a gene. Germline CDR1 reads SGHTA; CDR2 reads FQGNSA.

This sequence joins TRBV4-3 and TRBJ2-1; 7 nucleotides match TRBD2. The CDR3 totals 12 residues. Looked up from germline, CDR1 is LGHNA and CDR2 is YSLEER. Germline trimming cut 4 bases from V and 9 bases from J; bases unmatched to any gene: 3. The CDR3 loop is CASSRGRAEQFF. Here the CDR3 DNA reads TGCGCCAGCAGCCGGGGGAGGGCTGAGCAGTTCTTC.

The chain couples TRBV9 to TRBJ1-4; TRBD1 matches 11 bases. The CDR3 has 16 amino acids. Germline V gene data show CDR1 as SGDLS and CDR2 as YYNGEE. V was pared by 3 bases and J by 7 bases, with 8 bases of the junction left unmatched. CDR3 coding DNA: TGTGCCAGCAGCGCCTATGGACAGGGGGCGTCTGAAAAACTGTTTTTT. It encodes CASSAYGQGASEKLFF.

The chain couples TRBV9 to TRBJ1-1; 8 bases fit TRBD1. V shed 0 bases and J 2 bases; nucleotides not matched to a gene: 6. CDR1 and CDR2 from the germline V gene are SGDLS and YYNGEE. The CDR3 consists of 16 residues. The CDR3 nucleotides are TGTGCCAGCAGCGTAGAAACAGGGGGGATTAACACTGAAGCTTTCTTT. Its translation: CASSVETGGINTEAFF.

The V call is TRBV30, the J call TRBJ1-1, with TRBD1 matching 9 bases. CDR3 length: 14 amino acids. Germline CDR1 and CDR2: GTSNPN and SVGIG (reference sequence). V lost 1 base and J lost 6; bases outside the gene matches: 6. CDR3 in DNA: TGTGCCTGGAGTGCTGACAGGGGGTTACCTGAAGCTTTCTTT. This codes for CAWSADRGLPEAFF.

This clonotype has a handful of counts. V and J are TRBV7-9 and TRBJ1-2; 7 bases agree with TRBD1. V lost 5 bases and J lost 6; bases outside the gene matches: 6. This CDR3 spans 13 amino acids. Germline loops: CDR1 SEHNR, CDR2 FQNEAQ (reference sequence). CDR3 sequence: CASSLGQGDGYTF. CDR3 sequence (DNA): TGTGCCAGCAGCCTCGGGCAGGGGGATGGCTACACCTTC.

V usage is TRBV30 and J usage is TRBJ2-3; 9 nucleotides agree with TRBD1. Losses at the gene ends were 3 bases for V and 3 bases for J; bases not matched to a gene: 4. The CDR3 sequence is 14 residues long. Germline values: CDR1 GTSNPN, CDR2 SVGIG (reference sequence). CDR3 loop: CAWSPGQGTDTQYF. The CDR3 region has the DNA TGTGCCTGGAGCCCTGGACAGGGGACAGATACGCAGTATTTT.

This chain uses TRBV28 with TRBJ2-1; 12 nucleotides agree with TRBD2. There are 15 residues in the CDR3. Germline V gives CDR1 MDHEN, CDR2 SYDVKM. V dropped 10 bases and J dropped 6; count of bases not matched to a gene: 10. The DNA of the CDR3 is TGTGCCACCCCCCTAGCGGGGGGGAGGGCCAATGAGCAGTTCTTC. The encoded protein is CATPLAGGRANEQFF.

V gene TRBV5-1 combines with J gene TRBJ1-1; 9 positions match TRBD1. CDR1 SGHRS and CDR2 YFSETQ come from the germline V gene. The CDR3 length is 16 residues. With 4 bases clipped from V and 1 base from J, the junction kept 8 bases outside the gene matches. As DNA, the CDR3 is TGCGCCAGCAGCATGAGTCCGGGACAGGGGAACACTGAAGCTTTCTTT. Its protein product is CASSMSPGQGNTEAFF.

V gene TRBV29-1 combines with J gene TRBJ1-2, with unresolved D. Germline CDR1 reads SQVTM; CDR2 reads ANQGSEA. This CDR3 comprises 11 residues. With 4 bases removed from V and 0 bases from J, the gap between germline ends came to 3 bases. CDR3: CSVGANYGYTF. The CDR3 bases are TGCAGCGTTGGGGCTAACTATGGCTACACCTTC.

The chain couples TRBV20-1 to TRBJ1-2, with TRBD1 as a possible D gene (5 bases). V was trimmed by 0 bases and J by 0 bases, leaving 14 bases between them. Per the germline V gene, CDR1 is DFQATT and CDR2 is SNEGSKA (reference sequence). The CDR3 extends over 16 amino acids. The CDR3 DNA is TGCAGTGCTAGAGATGGAGGCAGGGCCGCTAACTATGGCTACACCTTC. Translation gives CSARDGGRAANYGYTF.

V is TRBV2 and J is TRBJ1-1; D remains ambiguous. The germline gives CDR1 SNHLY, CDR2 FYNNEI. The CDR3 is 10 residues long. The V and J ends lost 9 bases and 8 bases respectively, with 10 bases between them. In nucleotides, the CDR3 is TGTGCCAGTAGTCGGGTCGAAGCTTTCTTT. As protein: CASSRVEAFF.